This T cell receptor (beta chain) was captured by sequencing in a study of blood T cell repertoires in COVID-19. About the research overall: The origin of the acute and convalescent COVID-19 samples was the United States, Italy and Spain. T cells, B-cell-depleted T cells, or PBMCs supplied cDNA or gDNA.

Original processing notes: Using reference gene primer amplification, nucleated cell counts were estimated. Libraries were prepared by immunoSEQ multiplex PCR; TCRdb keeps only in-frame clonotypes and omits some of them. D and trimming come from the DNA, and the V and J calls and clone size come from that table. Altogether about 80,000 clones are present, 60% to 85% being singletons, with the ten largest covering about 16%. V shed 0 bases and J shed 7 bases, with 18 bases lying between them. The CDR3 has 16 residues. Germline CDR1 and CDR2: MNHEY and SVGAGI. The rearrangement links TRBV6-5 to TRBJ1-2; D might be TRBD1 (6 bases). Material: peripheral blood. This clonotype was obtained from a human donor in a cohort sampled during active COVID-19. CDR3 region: CASSYSMGAGVGGYTF. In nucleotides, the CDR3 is TGTGCCAGCAGTTACTCGATGGGTGCAGGGGTGGGTGGCTACACCTTC.